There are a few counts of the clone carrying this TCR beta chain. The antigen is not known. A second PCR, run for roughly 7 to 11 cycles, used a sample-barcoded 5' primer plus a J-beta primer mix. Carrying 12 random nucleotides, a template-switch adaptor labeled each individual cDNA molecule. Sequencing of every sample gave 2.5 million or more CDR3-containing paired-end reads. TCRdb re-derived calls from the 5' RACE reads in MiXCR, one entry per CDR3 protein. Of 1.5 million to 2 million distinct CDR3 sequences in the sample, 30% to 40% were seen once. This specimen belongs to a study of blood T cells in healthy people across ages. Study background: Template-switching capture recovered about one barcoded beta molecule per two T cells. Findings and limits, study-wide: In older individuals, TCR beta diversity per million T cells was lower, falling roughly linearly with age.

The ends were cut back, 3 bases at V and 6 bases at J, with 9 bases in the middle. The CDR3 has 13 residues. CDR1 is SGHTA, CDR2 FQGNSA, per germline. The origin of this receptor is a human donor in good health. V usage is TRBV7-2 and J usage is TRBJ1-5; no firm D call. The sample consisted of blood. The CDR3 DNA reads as TGTGCCAGCAGCTTCGAAAGTCGTCAGCCCCAGCATTTT. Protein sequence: CASSFESRQPQHF.